The clone carrying this T cell receptor (beta chain) has ten or more counts. As yet, its antigen is unknown. The data were taken from a study of T cells in Graves' hyperthyroidism and ophthalmopathy. Study results and caveats: Most expanded thyroid clonotypes above 0.001 recurred in blood.

RNA transcripts gave rise to amplified TCR beta CDR3 regions. A first-round RT-PCR of the TCR CDR3 used the HTBI primer set. TCRdb itself ran the multiplex PCR reads through MiXCR, one entry per CDR3 protein. The sample has 500,000 to 550,000 distinct CDR3 sequences, roughly 20% seen once; the top ten hold approximately 25%. The CDR3 length is 14 residues. Looked up from germline, CDR1 is MNHNS and CDR2 is SASEGT. The V end lost 6 bases, the J end lost 0 bases, and 11 bases lay between the germline ends. The rearrangement uses TRBV6-1 and TRBJ1-1; tentative D call: TRBD1 (5 bases). Source material: blood. The receptor comes from a man between 18 and 35 years old with Graves' hyperthyroidism. The CDR3 nucleotides are TGTGCCAGCAGACGGGACGCCTTGAACACTGAAGCTTTCTTT. Protein sequence: CASRRDALNTEAFF.